These 24 T cell receptor beta chains originate from one sample sequenced in a study of patients and donors after allogeneic stem cell transplantation (dated by TCRdb to 2020 to 2021). The library relied on RT-PCR. For sequencing, a NextSeq 550 was employed. The public sequencing data were trimmed at Q25 with fastp and processed into clonotypes with MiXCR by TCRdb, which kept only in-frame beta chains. Each CDR3 protein appears once, grouped with its most common genes and DNA. This sample gives about 960,000 distinct CDR3 sequences in total; approximately 19% of them show up just once. The ten largest clones take up roughly 6% of the sample. The sample was blood, either unsorted or a sorted T cell fraction (not recorded which). These receptors all stem from a human donor who was either an allogeneic HSCT recipient or a stem cell or donor lymphocyte infusion donor (not recorded which). It is not recorded whose cells these are; they may come from a transplant donor.

This clonotype has only a few counts. This rearrangement joins TRBV4-2 to TRBJ2-7; D might be TRBD1 or TRBD2, each matching 6 bases. The germline V gene encodes CDR1 LGHNA and CDR2 YNFKEQ. CDR3 length: 17 residues. Trimming cost V 0 bases and J 3 bases, with 18 bases left between them. In DNA form, the CDR3 reads TGTGCCAGCAGCCAAGATAGATCCGACAGGAGGGTCTACGAGCAGTACTTC. Its translation is CASSQDRSDRRVYEQYF.

V usage is TRBV7-3 and J usage is TRBJ2-5; a weak D match, TRBD1 (6 bases). The germline gives CDR1 SGHTA, CDR2 FQGTGA. The V end lost 0 bases, the J end lost 5 bases, and 13 bases lay between the germline ends. This CDR3 is 15 amino acids long. The CDR3 nucleotides are TGTGCCAGCAGCTTAACTGGGGGCTCCACGGAGACCCAGTACTTC. Encoded protein: CASSLTGGSTETQYF.

This clonotype has more than one count but fewer than ten. The chain joins TRBV12-3 or TRBV12-4 to TRBJ2-1; D gene uncertain. The CDR3 has 12 residues. Trimming removed 6 bases at V and 7 bases at J, with 10 bases between. As DNA, the CDR3 is TGTGCCAGCAGAGCCCCCGGGAATGAGCAGTTCTTC. Translated, it gives CASRAPGNEQFF.

This clonotype has more than one count but fewer than ten. CDR3 DNA: TGTGCCATCAGTGGGGACAGCCCTAACTATGGCTACACCTTC. This translates into CAISGDSPNYGYTF. The V call is TRBV10-3, the J call TRBJ1-2; 7 bases agree with TRBD1. CDR3 length: 14 residues. CDR1 is ENHRY and CDR2 is SYGVKD in the germline V gene. The trim removed 4 bases at V and 0 bases at J, leaving 2 bases unmatched.

This sequence joins TRBV21-1 and TRBJ2-7. TRBV21-1 has pseudogene status. The CDR3 extends over 14 amino acids. The CDR3 protein is CASRDGVKSYEQYF. CDR3 nucleotides: TGTGCCAGCAGGGACGGAGTGAAATCCTACGAGCAGTACTTC.

This clonotype has at least ten counts. The chain has TRBV20-1 and TRBJ2-7; possible D gene TRBD2, 5 bases. This CDR3 contains 15 residues. The V end was cut by 4 bases, the J end by 3 bases, with 19 bases between. Germline V gives CDR1 DFQATT, CDR2 SNEGSKA (reference sequence). The CDR3: CSANGRGSRSYEQYF. The CDR3 nucleotides read TGCAGTGCTAACGGACGCGGGTCTAGAAGCTACGAGCAGTACTTC.

This clonotype showed up just a few times. CDR3 protein: CASSPVGPGANVLTF. The DNA for the CDR3 is TGTGCCAGCAGTCCGGTCGGGCCTGGGGCCAACGTCCTGACTTTC. J is TRBJ2-6 and V is TRBV12-3 or TRBV12-4; the D is unclear. The CDR3 is 15 amino acids. With 5 bases removed from V and 2 bases from J, the gap between germline ends came to 10 bases.

The sample holds many counts of this clonotype. V is TRBV11-2 and J is TRBJ2-2; 8 bases line up with TRBD2. The V gene's germline CDR1 is SGHAT and CDR2 FQNNGV. This CDR3 region has 16 residues. The ends lost 5 bases at V and 0 bases at J; junction bases unmatched: 5. The CDR3 nucleotides are TGTGCCAGCAGCCCCCCGGGAGGGACGAACACCGGGGAGCTGTTTTTT. Translated: CASSPPGGTNTGELFF.

The chain couples TRBV14 to TRBJ2-7, with 15 bases that match TRBD2. Germline values: CDR1 SGHDN, CDR2 FVKESK. V dropped 5 bases and J dropped 7; count of bases not matched to a gene: 3. The CDR3 sequence is 14 residues long. As DNA, the CDR3 is TGTGCCAGCAGCAGCGGGACTAGCGGGAGGGAGCAGTACTTC. It is translated as CASSSGTSGREQYF. Using reference TRBV14 and TRBJ2-7 for the parts outside the CDR3, the full variable domain is EAGVTQFPSHSVIEKGQTVTLRCDPISGHDNLYWYRRVMGKEIKFLLHFVKESKQDESGMPNNRFLAERTGGTYSTLKVQPAELEDSGVYFCASSSGTSGREQYFGPGTRLTVT.

This clonotype was detected only a few times. The chain is built from TRBV5-1 and TRBJ1-4; 8 bases are shared with TRBD1. The CDR3 spans 16 residues. V shed 0 bases and J 4 bases; nucleotides not matched to a gene: 5. CDR1 and CDR2 from the germline V gene are SGHRS and YFSETQ. For the CDR3, the DNA is TGCGCCAGCAGCTTGGGACAGGGGAAGAATAATGAAAAACTGTTTTTT. Translation gives CASSLGQGKNNEKLFF.

This clonotype occurred many times. V is TRBV29-1 and J is TRBJ2-1, with D possibly being TRBD2 (6 bases). V lost 1 base, J lost 2 bases, and 12 bases lay in between. Germline-derived CDR1 and CDR2 are SQVTM and ANQGSEA. CDR3 size: 15 residues. The CDR3 sequence is CSVEVAEDPYNEQFF. DNA of the CDR3: TGCAGCGTTGAAGTAGCGGAGGACCCCTACAATGAGCAGTTCTTC.

This sequence joins TRBV28 and TRBJ1-2, with D unclear. From germline, CDR1 is MDHEN and CDR2 SYDVKM. Trimming cost V 7 bases and J 0 bases, with 18 bases left between them. The length of the CDR3 is 16 residues. The chain's CDR3 is CASTPEWRVTNYGYTF. The CDR3 DNA reads as TGTGCCAGCACCCCTGAGTGGAGGGTCACTAACTATGGCTACACCTTC.

This clonotype was counted only a few times. Written as DNA, the CDR3 is TGTGCCAGCAGGGTAGCGGGAGCAGAGACCCAGTACTTC. Translating it yields CASRVAGAETQYF. This chain links TRBV6-6 with TRBJ2-5; 9 bases agree with TRBD2. The CDR3 consists of 13 residues. The V and J ends lost 6 bases and 4 bases, in that order; junction bases with no gene match: 3. Germline V CDR1 and CDR2: MNHNY, SVGAGI (reference sequence).

This clonotype was seen only a few times. The chain carries TRBV28 and TRBJ1-1, with 8 positions matching TRBD1. V was clipped by 4 bases and J by 10 bases; unmatched bases: 14. There are 15 residues in the CDR3. Germline V lookup: CDR1 MDHEN, CDR2 SYDVKM. Here the CDR3 reads CASSSGTGPLVGAFF. The CDR3 nucleotides read TGTGCCAGCAGTTCTGGGACAGGACCCCTGGTGGGAGCTTTCTTT.

V gene TRBV15 combines with J gene TRBJ1-2; D unresolved. In germline, CDR1 is LNHNV, CDR2 YYDKDF (reference sequence). The CDR3 runs to 13 residues. Trimming cost V 1 base and J 9 bases, with 12 bases left between them. This CDR3 reads CATSRGRQRRYTF. The CDR3 bases are TGTGCCACCAGCAGAGGGAGGCAGCGGCGCTACACCTTC.

This clonotype appeared many times. The genes are TRBV24-1 and TRBJ2-2, with D tentatively TRBD1 or TRBD2 (5 bases each). CDR3 length: 14 residues. Germline CDR1 and CDR2: KGHDR and SFDVKD. The ends were cut back, 3 bases at V and 4 bases at J, with 8 bases in the middle. DNA of the CDR3: TGTGCCACCAGTGATCCAGGGACCACCGGGGAGCTGTTTTTT. Protein: CATSDPGTTGELFF.

The V and J genes are TRBV27 and TRBJ2-3, with 7 bases that match TRBD1. Germline V gene lookup returns CDR1 MNHEY and CDR2 SMNVEV (reference sequence). This CDR3 is built from 16 residues. J was trimmed by 2 bases and V by 4 bases; bases with no gene match: 9. The CDR3 DNA reads TGTGCCAGCAGTTCGTCGACAGGGCGATACACAGATACGCAGTATTTT. Translated: CASSSSTGRYTDTQYF.

The chain joins TRBV12-3 or TRBV12-4 to TRBJ2-5, with D possibly being TRBD2 (5 bases). This CDR3 has 15 amino acids. Between the trimmed V and J ends, which lost 3 bases and 1 base, there was a span of 12 bases. CDR3 loop: CASSLTNGIQETQYF. The CDR3 region has the DNA TGTGCCAGCAGTTTGACTAACGGGATCCAAGAGACCCAGTACTTC.

The chain carries TRBV12-3 or TRBV12-4 and TRBJ2-5; 8 nucleotides line up with TRBD1. This CDR3 has 15 amino acids. V shed 6 bases and J 5 bases; nucleotides not matched to a gene: 11. The CDR3 here is CASRRYQGAPETQYF. The CDR3 DNA sequence: TGTGCCAGCAGACGATATCAGGGGGCGCCGGAGACCCAGTACTTC.

J is TRBJ2-5 and V is TRBV10-3; 15 bases map to TRBD2. The CDR3 runs 15 residues. V gave up 8 bases and J gave up 4 bases; unmatched junction bases: 5. Germline CDR1 and CDR2: ENHRY and SYGVKD. Here the CDR3 DNA reads TGTGCCATCGGACTAGCGGGAGGGCCGGCAGAGACCCAGTACTTC. It codes for CAIGLAGGPAETQYF.

The genes are TRBV7-6 and TRBJ1-4, with D hard to call. The germline V and J ends were trimmed by 3 bases and 5 bases, with 4 bases remaining between them. The CDR3 has 12 residues. Germline V gene data show CDR1 as SGHVS and CDR2 as FNYEAQ. The CDR3 nucleotides are TGTGCCAGCAGCTTGAAGAATGAAAAACTGTTTTTT. Its protein product is CASSLKNEKLFF.

The V gene is TRBV7-2, the J gene TRBJ2-7, with D unclear. Germline V CDR1 and CDR2: SGHTA, FQGNSA. V was trimmed by 2 bases and J by 1 base, leaving 12 bases between them. CDR3 length: 15 residues. DNA of the CDR3: TGTGCCAGCAGCTTATTTTGGGGTGGTTCCTACGAGCAGTACTTC. This gives the protein CASSLFWGGSYEQYF.

This clonotype was observed a handful of times. J is TRBJ1-2 and V is TRBV9; D uncertain. Trimming left V 4 bases short and J 5 bases short, with 15 bases between. CDR1 SGDLS and CDR2 YYNGEE come from the germline V gene. The CDR3 runs to 14 residues. The CDR3 spells CASSSSGGSYGYTF. CDR3 DNA sequence: TGTGCCAGCAGCTCAAGTGGAGGGAGTTATGGCTACACCTTC.

The chain links TRBV27 to TRBJ1-2, with a tentative D call TRBD1 (6 bases). CDR1 and CDR2 (germline): MNHEY, SMNVEV (reference sequence). CDR3 size: 14 residues. Trimming stripped 6 bases from V and 6 bases from J, with 17 bases between. The CDR3 spells CASSRGGASDGYTF. In nucleotides, the CDR3 is TGTGCCAGCAGCCGGGGGGGCGCTTCAGATGGCTACACCTTC.